The 5 T cell receptor beta chains below come from one sample, sequenced in a study of memory CD4+ T cells and cytomegalovirus serostatus. Data came from immunoSEQ multiplex PCR; TCRdb stores just in-frame clones and leaves some out. This sample has roughly 28,000 clones, with 75% to 85% found just once. The sort gate was single viable CD3+CD4+CD8-CD45RO+ cells for memory CD4+ T cells. The sequenced material came from memory CD4+ T cells from blood. Source of these receptors: an adult in good health and CMV-seronegative.

V is TRBV6-1 and J is TRBJ1-2, with unresolved D. Trimming removed 10 bases at V and 7 bases at J, with 13 bases between. The CDR3 extends over 11 amino acids. Germline assignment: CDR1 MNHNS and CDR2 SASEGT. CDR3 coding DNA: TGTGCCACCTACTCCGAGGCTGGCTACACCTTC. It is translated as CATYSEAGYTF.

V gene TRBV5-6 combines with J gene TRBJ2-5, with 14 bases lining up with TRBD2. The junction had 3 bases not matched to a gene; V was cut back by 0 bases and J by 5 bases. Germline V gene sequence: CDR1 SGHDT, CDR2 YYEEEE. The CDR3 sequence is 16 residues long. The CDR3 bases are TGTGCCAGCAGCTTGGGACTAGCGGGGGGGCCGGAGACCCAGTACTTC. Translated, it gives CASSLGLAGGPETQYF.

The chain has TRBV11-2 and TRBJ1-2; D remains unclear. CDR3 size: 13 residues. V lost 1 base to trimming and J lost 4 bases, with 7 bases between them. Germline assignment: CDR1 SGHAT and CDR2 FQNNGV. The CDR3 sequence: CASSLARSYGYTF. The CDR3 DNA sequence: TGTGCCAGCAGCTTAGCGCGGAGCTATGGCTACACCTTC.

The chain couples TRBV11-1 to TRBJ2-7, with TRBD2 as a possible D gene (6 bases). The germline gives CDR1 SGHAT, CDR2 FQDESV (reference sequence). Trimming took off 5 bases at V and 6 bases at J, with 17 bases between the two ends. The length of the CDR3 is 14 residues. CDR3 nucleotides: TGTGCCAGCAGCCCAGACCTGCGGGGCTCCGAGCAGTACTTC. This encodes CASSPDLRGSEQYF.

The chain has TRBV6-1 and TRBJ1-1; no clear D gene. V was shortened by 8 bases and J by 0 bases, with 4 bases between the two germline ends. Germline CDR1 reads MNHNS; CDR2 reads SASEGT. The CDR3 totals 11 residues. As DNA, the CDR3 is TGTGCCAGCGGCATGAACACTGAAGCTTTCTTT. The encoded protein is CASGMNTEAFF.